This is a list of T cell receptor beta chains from one sample in a study of control samples from healthy donors and cancer patients. Data came from immunoSEQ multiplex PCR; TCRdb stores just in-frame clones and leaves some out. The data contain roughly 80,000 clones, 70% to 90% of them singletons. The source material was blood. Every receptor here comes from a woman aged 45-60 years in good health. Both conserved end residues are part of each CDR3. The D gene is left open where the match is weak.

d_call	v_call	j_call	cdr3_aa	cdr3_nt
TRBD1	TRBV29-1	TRBJ1-2	CSSEQGARGTF	TGCAGCAGCGAACAGGGGGCAAGGGGCACCTTC
NA	TRBV5-1	TRBJ1-1	CASKVGTAGTEAFF	TGCGCCAGCAAGGTCGGGACTGCCGGCACTGAAGCTTTCTTT
NA	TRBV19	TRBJ1-2	CASKLGSQGNYGYTF	TGTGCCAGCAAACTCGGGTCACAGGGAAACTATGGCTACACCTTC
TRBD1	TRBV11-3	TRBJ2-1	CASSPDRVGYNEQFF	TGTGCCAGCAGCCCGGACAGGGTCGGCTACAATGAGCAGTTCTTC
TRBD2	TRBV18	TRBJ2-2	CASSSQSGVVAGELFF	TGTGCCAGCTCATCTCAAAGCGGGGTCGTAGCCGGGGAGCTGTTTTTT
NA	TRBV5-6	TRBJ2-1	CASSFYWGSSYNEQFF	TGTGCCAGCAGCTTCTATTGGGGGAGCTCCTACAATGAGCAGTTCTTC
NA	TRBV7-2	TRBJ1-6	CASSLGATLSPLHF	TGTGCCAGCAGCCTAGGGGCAACGTTATCACCCCTCCACTTT
NA	TRBV11-2	TRBJ2-3	CASSSLTVSTDTQYF	TGTGCCAGCAGCTCGTTGACAGTCAGCACAGATACGCAGTATTTT
TRBD2	TRBV6-5	TRBJ2-1	CASSSSGGPYNEQFF	TGTGCCAGCAGTTCAAGCGGGGGGCCATACAATGAGCAGTTCTTC
NA	TRBV5-1	TRBJ1-2	CASSLGEGYYGYTF	TGCGCCAGCAGCTTGGGGGAGGGGTACTATGGCTACACCTTC
NA	TRBV20-1	TRBJ2-1	CSATASNEQFF	TGCAGTGCTACGGCATCTAATGAGCAGTTCTTC